These T cell receptor beta chains were read from a single sample in a study of cytotoxic CD8 clonotypes in ibrutinib-treated CLL. Data came from immunoSEQ multiplex PCR; TCRdb stores just in-frame clones and leaves some out. The top ten hold about 26% of the sample, which has approximately 97,000 clones, 75% to 80% seen once. The sequencing used PBMCs, collected after 24 months of ibrutinib treatment. These receptors came from a human donor with chronic lymphocytic leukemia. CDR3s include the opening cysteine and the closing phenylalanine or tryptophan. Each record gives: V gene, D gene, J gene, clone size, CDR3 protein, CDR3 DNA. The D gene is left open where the match is weak. Only part of the rows carry a size: once, few, many, or a class if the clone is expanded.

V gene: TRBV4-1; D gene: -; J gene: TRBJ1-3; clone size: -; CDR3 protein: CASSRGGRSSGNTIYF; CDR3 DNA: TGCGCCAGCAGCCGAGGGGGACGGAGCTCTGGAAACACCATATATTTT
V gene: TRBV29-1; D gene: -; J gene: TRBJ2-3; clone size: -; CDR3 protein: CSARVDTDTQYF; CDR3 DNA: TGCAGCGCCAGGGTAGACACAGATACGCAGTATTTT
V gene: TRBV7-3; D gene: -; J gene: TRBJ1-6; clone size: few; CDR3 protein: CASSSLLNSPLHF; CDR3 DNA: TGTGCCAGCAGCTCCCTCCTTAATTCACCCCTCCACTTT
V gene: TRBV5-1; D gene: -; J gene: TRBJ1-1; clone size: -; CDR3 protein: CASSFGGDTEAFF; CDR3 DNA: TGCGCCAGCAGCTTCGGGGGGGACACTGAAGCTTTCTTT
V gene: TRBV18; D gene: -; J gene: TRBJ1-1; clone size: -; CDR3 protein: CASSKEPRALNTEAFF; CDR3 DNA: TGTGCCAGCTCCAAGGAACCGCGGGCATTGAACACTGAAGCTTTCTTT
V gene: TRBV5-1; D gene: -; J gene: TRBJ2-1; clone size: -; CDR3 protein: CASSGRDNPRDEQFF; CDR3 DNA: TGCGCCAGCAGCGGTCGGGACAACCCACGCGATGAGCAGTTCTTC
V gene: TRBV6-5; D gene: -; J gene: TRBJ1-2; clone size: -; CDR3 protein: CASSYSGGANYGYTF; CDR3 DNA: TGTGCCAGCAGTTACTCAGGCGGAGCTAACTATGGCTACACCTTC
V gene: TRBV18; D gene: -; J gene: TRBJ1-1; clone size: once; CDR3 protein: CASSPFLGEAFF; CDR3 DNA: TGTGCCAGCTCACCTTTTTTAGGTGAAGCTTTCTTT
V gene: TRBV6-6; D gene: -; J gene: TRBJ1-1; clone size: -; CDR3 protein: CASSFSGAEAFF; CDR3 DNA: TGTGCCAGCAGCTTTAGTGGGGCTGAAGCTTTCTTT
V gene: TRBV30; D gene: -; J gene: TRBJ2-7; clone size: -; CDR3 protein: CAWSVIRAYEQYF; CDR3 DNA: TGTGCCTGGAGTGTAATCAGGGCCTACGAGCAGTACTTC
V gene: TRBV30; D gene: -; J gene: TRBJ2-7; clone size: -; CDR3 protein: CAWSLGPYEQYF; CDR3 DNA: TGTGCCTGGAGTTTAGGCCCCTACGAGCAGTACTTC
V gene: TRBV30; D gene: TRBD2; J gene: TRBJ2-7; clone size: -; CDR3 protein: CAWAGLANEQYF; CDR3 DNA: TGTGCCTGGGCGGGACTAGCGAACGAGCAGTACTTC
V gene: TRBV7-6; D gene: -; J gene: TRBJ1-1; clone size: few; CDR3 protein: CASSSREKTEAFF; CDR3 DNA: TGTGCCAGCAGCAGCAGGGAAAAAACTGAAGCTTTCTTT
V gene: TRBV2; D gene: -; J gene: TRBJ2-3; clone size: -; CDR3 protein: CASSKGTALSTDTQYF; CDR3 DNA: TGTGCCAGCAGTAAAGGGACGGCCCTGAGCACAGATACGCAGTATTTT
V gene: TRBV6-1; D gene: -; J gene: TRBJ1-1; clone size: -; CDR3 protein: CATAGTVNTEAFF; CDR3 DNA: TGTGCCACAGCCGGGACGGTGAACACTGAAGCTTTCTTT
V gene: TRBV5-1; D gene: TRBD2; J gene: TRBJ2-2; clone size: -; CDR3 protein: CASSSRGAGGRNTGELFF; CDR3 DNA: TGCGCCAGCAGCTCCCGGGGAGCGGGAGGAAGGAACACCGGGGAGCTGTTTTTT
V gene: TRBV28; D gene: TRBD1; J gene: TRBJ1-5; clone size: -; CDR3 protein: CASSPWQLGGRGNQPQHF; CDR3 DNA: TGTGCCAGCAGTCCTTGGCAGCTAGGGGGCAGGGGCAATCAGCCCCAGCATTTT
V gene: TRBV4-1; D gene: -; J gene: TRBJ2-7; clone size: few; CDR3 protein: CASSLYRDANEQYF; CDR3 DNA: TGCGCCAGCAGCCTTTACAGGGACGCCAACGAGCAGTACTTC
V gene: TRBV5-1; D gene: -; J gene: TRBJ1-2; clone size: once; CDR3 protein: CASSLGLAGEGYTF; CDR3 DNA: TGCGCCAGCAGCTTGGGCCTGGCGGGAGAAGGCTACACCTTC
V gene: TRBV28; D gene: -; J gene: TRBJ1-4; clone size: -; CDR3 protein: CASTPREALVEKLFF; CDR3 DNA: TGTGCCAGCACCCCTCGGGAGGCTCTAGTGGAAAAACTGTTTTTT
V gene: TRBV9; D gene: TRBD1; J gene: TRBJ1-1; clone size: -; CDR3 protein: CASTPPGTGGATEAFF; CDR3 DNA: TGTGCCAGCACCCCCCCGGGGACAGGGGGCGCGACTGAAGCTTTCTTT
V gene: TRBV5-1; D gene: TRBD1; J gene: TRBJ1-6; clone size: -; CDR3 protein: CASSRQDRGSSYNSPLHF; CDR3 DNA: TGCGCCAGCAGCCGTCAAGACAGGGGAAGTTCCTATAATTCACCCCTCCACTTT
V gene: TRBV11-3; D gene: TRBD1; J gene: TRBJ2-2; clone size: once; CDR3 protein: CASSLGDRGNGELFF; CDR3 DNA: TGTGCCAGCAGCTTAGGGGACAGGGGAAACGGGGAGCTGTTTTTT
V gene: TRBV29-1; D gene: -; J gene: TRBJ2-3; clone size: -; CDR3 protein: CSVETSTDTQYF; CDR3 DNA: TGCAGCGTTGAAACTAGCACAGATACGCAGTATTTT
V gene: TRBV2; D gene: -; J gene: TRBJ2-2; clone size: -; CDR3 protein: CASSRANTGELFF; CDR3 DNA: TGTGCCAGCAGTAGGGCGAACACCGGGGAGCTGTTTTTT
V gene: TRBV29-1; D gene: TRBD1; J gene: TRBJ1-1; clone size: -; CDR3 protein: CSVGQGGKNTEAFF; CDR3 DNA: TGCAGCGTTGGGCAGGGGGGGAAGAACACTGAAGCTTTCTTT
V gene: TRBV7-9; D gene: -; J gene: TRBJ1-1; clone size: -; CDR3 protein: CASSLLGVGNTEAFF; CDR3 DNA: TGTGCCAGCAGCTTACTCGGGGTTGGGAACACTGAAGCTTTCTTT
V gene: TRBV6-1; D gene: -; J gene: TRBJ1-5; clone size: -; CDR3 protein: CASSPPSRQPQHF; CDR3 DNA: TGTGCCAGCAGTCCTCCGTCCCGCCAGCCCCAGCATTTT
V gene: TRBV6-6; D gene: -; J gene: TRBJ2-7; clone size: -; CDR3 protein: CASRLGLSSYEQYF; CDR3 DNA: TGTGCCAGCAGACTCGGACTAAGCTCCTACGAGCAGTACTTC
V gene: TRBV5-1; D gene: TRBD2; J gene: TRBJ2-5; clone size: -; CDR3 protein: CASSLGQGAGALETQYF; CDR3 DNA: TGCGCCAGCAGCTTGGGTCAAGGGGCGGGAGCCTTGGAGACCCAGTACTTC
V gene: TRBV5-1; D gene: TRBD1; J gene: TRBJ1-1; clone size: -; CDR3 protein: CATKDRAGAEAFF; CDR3 DNA: TGCGCCACCAAGGACAGGGCAGGGGCTGAAGCTTTCTTT
V gene: TRBV6-1; D gene: -; J gene: TRBJ1-1; clone size: many; CDR3 protein: CASSEPRVNTEAFF; CDR3 DNA: TGTGCCAGCAGTGAACCGCGAGTGAACACTGAAGCTTTCTTT
V gene: TRBV27; D gene: -; J gene: TRBJ2-5; clone size: -; CDR3 protein: CASSLLTGEAQYF; CDR3 DNA: TGTGCCAGCAGTTTACTTACGGGGGAGGCCCAGTACTTC
V gene: TRBV15; D gene: -; J gene: TRBJ1-1; clone size: once; CDR3 protein: CATAALYQGATEAFF; CDR3 DNA: TGTGCCACCGCTGCCTTGTACCAAGGCGCCACTGAAGCTTTCTTT
V gene: TRBV7-9; D gene: TRBD1; J gene: TRBJ1-5; clone size: -; CDR3 protein: CASSPTGGGSNQPQHF; CDR3 DNA: TGTGCCAGCAGCCCAACAGGGGGTGGTAGCAATCAGCCCCAGCATTTT
V gene: TRBV14; D gene: -; J gene: TRBJ2-5; clone size: -; CDR3 protein: CASSQGSGALETQYF; CDR3 DNA: TGTGCCAGCAGCCAAGGGTCAGGGGCGCTCGAGACCCAGTACTTC
V gene: TRBV6-5; D gene: TRBD1; J gene: TRBJ2-7; clone size: -; CDR3 protein: CASSYAGTGSYEQYF; CDR3 DNA: TGTGCCAGCAGTTACGCCGGGACAGGGTCCTACGAGCAGTACTTC
V gene: TRBV5-8; D gene: -; J gene: TRBJ2-5; clone size: many; CDR3 protein: CASSLGRGYETQYF; CDR3 DNA: TGTGCCAGCAGCTTGGGCAGGGGCTATGAGACCCAGTACTTC
V gene: TRBV10-2; D gene: TRBD2; J gene: TRBJ2-5; clone size: -; CDR3 protein: CASSAAGGTETQYF; CDR3 DNA: TGCGCCAGCAGTGCGGCGGGAGGTACAGAGACCCAGTACTTC
V gene: TRBV2; D gene: -; J gene: TRBJ1-6; clone size: -; CDR3 protein: CASSESPYPPLHF; CDR3 DNA: TGTGCCAGCAGTGAATCCCCGTACCCACCCCTCCACTTT
V gene: TRBV12-2; D gene: -; J gene: TRBJ1-2; clone size: -; CDR3 protein: CASRLGAGQKETYGYTF; CDR3 DNA: TGTGCAAGTCGCTTAGGCGCCGGGCAGAAAGAAACCTATGGCTACACCTTC
V gene: TRBV11-3; D gene: -; J gene: TRBJ2-3; clone size: -; CDR3 protein: CASSPQGSGTDTQYF; CDR3 DNA: TGTGCCAGCAGCCCCCAGGGTTCGGGGACAGATACGCAGTATTTT
V gene: TRBV28; D gene: -; J gene: TRBJ2-3; clone size: -; CDR3 protein: CASSPGTFPDTQYF; CDR3 DNA: TGTGCCAGCAGTCCTGGGACTTTCCCAGATACGCAGTATTTT
V gene: TRBV7-9; D gene: -; J gene: TRBJ1-4; clone size: -; CDR3 protein: CASSLDGWEKLFF; CDR3 DNA: TGTGCCAGCAGCTTAGACGGGTGGGAAAAACTGTTTTTT
V gene: TRBV29-1; D gene: TRBD1; J gene: TRBJ1-5; clone size: -; CDR3 protein: CSARTGLHQPQHF; CDR3 DNA: TGCAGCGCTCGGACAGGGCTTCATCAGCCCCAGCATTTT
V gene: TRBV14; D gene: -; J gene: TRBJ1-2; clone size: -; CDR3 protein: CASSSGLDYGYTF; CDR3 DNA: TGTGCCAGCAGCTCCGGACTGGACTATGGCTACACCTTC
V gene: TRBV7-9; D gene: TRBD1; J gene: TRBJ1-2; clone size: -; CDR3 protein: CASSFQGEYGYTF; CDR3 DNA: TGTGCCAGCAGCTTTCAGGGGGAGTATGGCTACACCTTC
V gene: TRBV10-3; D gene: -; J gene: TRBJ2-1; clone size: many; CDR3 protein: CAISERTDTYNEQFF; CDR3 DNA: TGTGCCATCAGTGAGAGGACAGATACCTACAATGAGCAGTTCTTC
V gene: TRBV11-2; D gene: -; J gene: TRBJ2-7; clone size: few; CDR3 protein: CASSGLGYEQYF; CDR3 DNA: TGTGCCAGCAGTGGTCTAGGCTACGAGCAGTACTTC
V gene: TRBV7-9; D gene: TRBD2; J gene: TRBJ2-3; clone size: -; CDR3 protein: CASSLVAGSTDTQYF; CDR3 DNA: TGTGCCAGCAGCTTAGTAGCGGGAAGCACAGATACGCAGTATTTT
V gene: TRBV9; D gene: -; J gene: TRBJ1-3; clone size: -; CDR3 protein: CASSVWVSGNTIYF; CDR3 DNA: TGTGCCAGCAGCGTTTGGGTTTCTGGAAACACCATATATTTT
V gene: TRBV5-1; D gene: TRBD1; J gene: TRBJ1-2; clone size: -; CDR3 protein: CASSPGGQVNNGYTF; CDR3 DNA: TGCGCCAGCAGCCCGGGGGGACAGGTTAACAATGGCTACACCTTC
V gene: TRBV5-1; D gene: -; J gene: TRBJ2-7; clone size: -; CDR3 protein: CASSPGTFEQYF; CDR3 DNA: TGCGCCAGCAGCCCGGGGACATTCGAGCAGTACTTC